The 13 T cell receptor beta chains below come from one sample, sequenced in a study of control samples from healthy donors and cancer patients. Profiling relied on immunoSEQ multiplex PCR, and the TCRdb table lists in-frame clones only, not all of them. The table records about 38,000 clones, about 83% of them present only once. Sequencing input: PBMCs. The origin of the receptors is a woman aged 55-69 years with lung cancer.

This chain links TRBV11-2 with TRBJ2-3; no reliable D call. V was clipped by 4 bases and J by 0 bases, with 11 bases between them. In germline, CDR1 is SGHAT, CDR2 FQNNGV. This CDR3 has 15 residues. The chain's CDR3 is CASSSKGFSTDTQYF. CDR3 DNA sequence: TGTGCCAGCAGCTCTAAAGGATTTAGCACAGATACGCAGTATTTT.

CDR3 sequence reads: CASSQGDSGANVLTF. Here the CDR3 DNA reads TGTGCCAGCAGCCAAGGAGACTCTGGGGCCAACGTCCTGACTTTC. The V gene is TRBV4-2, the J gene TRBJ2-6, with D unclear. CDR3 length: 15 amino acids. Germline V gives CDR1 LGHNA, CDR2 YNFKEQ. The V gene lost 1 base and the J gene lost 0 bases, with 4 bases spanning the gap.

The rearrangement uses TRBV6-5 and TRBJ2-7, with a tentative D call TRBD1 (6 bases). This CDR3 spans 14 amino acids. V was cut by 0 bases and J by 3 bases, with 9 bases left in between. Germline CDR1 is MNHEY and CDR2 is SVGAGI. The DNA of the CDR3 is TGTGCCAGCAGTTACTCGGAGACAGGCTACGAGCAGTACTTC. Protein sequence: CASSYSETGYEQYF.

The chain is built from TRBV29-1 and TRBJ2-7; 8 bases agree with TRBD1. From germline, CDR1 is SQVTM and CDR2 ANQGSEA. J gave up 6 bases and V 7 bases, and 5 bases lay outside the gene matches. This CDR3 is built from 11 residues. The CDR3 DNA is TGCAGCGGGGGACAGGTGGGCGAGCAGTACTTC. Encoded protein: CSGGQVGEQYF.

The genes are TRBV2 and TRBJ1-2; D unclear. V was shortened by 6 bases and J by 3 bases, with 8 bases between the two germline ends. CDR1 SNHLY and CDR2 FYNNEI come from the germline V gene. The CDR3 is made up of 12 amino acids. The CDR3 is CASRREDYGYTF. In DNA form, the CDR3 reads TGTGCCAGCAGGAGGGAGGACTATGGCTACACCTTC.

J is TRBJ2-3 and V is TRBV6-9; D might be TRBD1 (6 bases). The ends were cut back, 0 bases at V and 4 bases at J, with 11 bases in the middle. The CDR3 sequence is 15 residues long. Germline V gene lookup returns CDR1 MNHGY and CDR2 SVAAGI. DNA for the CDR3: TGTGCCAGCAGTTATTCATACAGGGCGGCAGATACGCAGTATTTT. Its protein is CASSYSYRAADTQYF.

This clone is a singleton in its sample. V usage is TRBV4-2 and J usage is TRBJ2-7; 7 bases align to TRBD2. This CDR3 contains 14 residues. Per the germline V gene, CDR1 is LGHNA and CDR2 is YNFKEQ. V gave up 3 bases and J gave up 7 bases; unmatched junction bases: 9. This CDR3 is CASSQLAVPLEQYF. CDR3 nucleotides: TGTGCCAGCAGCCAGCTAGCGGTCCCTTTGGAGCAGTACTTC.

V usage is TRBV11-2 and J usage is TRBJ2-1, with unresolved D. CDR1 is SGHAT and CDR2 is FQNNGV in the germline V gene. Trimming cost V 1 base and J 3 bases, with 10 bases left between them. The length of the CDR3 is 15 residues. The CDR3 is CASSLGLLIYNEQFF. CDR3 in DNA: TGTGCCAGCAGCTTAGGACTCCTAATCTACAATGAGCAGTTCTTC. Combining the CDR3 with reference TRBV11-2 and TRBJ2-1 gives the whole variable domain EAGVAQSPRYKIIEKRQSVAFWCNPISGHATLYWYQQILGQGPKLLIQFQNNGVVDDSQLPKDRFSAERLKGVDSTLKIQPAKLEDSAVYLCASSLGLLIYNEQFFGPGTRLTVL.

Only a few counts were recorded for this clone. V gene TRBV15 combines with J gene TRBJ2-7; no definite D call. The V and J ends lost 3 bases and 4 bases respectively, with 19 bases between them. The CDR3 contains 16 residues. The germline CDR1 and CDR2 sequences are LNHNV and YYDKDF (reference sequence). The CDR3 DNA is TGTGCCACCAGCAGGGGTGACGGGCCCGCCGAATACGAGCAGTACTTC. Translation: CATSRGDGPAEYEQYF.

This clone was seen more than once but under ten times. The rearrangement links TRBV5-1 to TRBJ2-7, with D possibly being TRBD2 (6 bases). The CDR3 covers 14 residues. Trimming stripped 6 bases from V and 7 bases from J, with 20 bases between. CDR1 and CDR2 (germline): SGHRS, YFSETQ. The CDR3 bases are TGCGCCAGCACAAAAACCTGGGACTCTCTTGAGCAGTACTTC. This encodes CASTKTWDSLEQYF. The full variable domain, rest sourced from reference TRBV5-1 and TRBJ2-7, is KAGVTQTPRYLIKTRGQQVTLSCSPISGHRSVSWYQQTPGQGLQFLFEYFSETQRNKGNFPGRFSGRQFSNSRSEMNVSTLELGDSALYLCASTKTWDSLEQYFGPGTRLTVT.

The CDR3, as DNA: TGCGCCAGCAGCCCAGACAACAGGGGGAACACTGAAGCTTTCTTT. Translated: CASSPDNRGNTEAFF. V is TRBV5-1 and J is TRBJ1-1; TRBD1 matches at 7 bases. The germline gives CDR1 SGHRS, CDR2 YFSETQ. V trimming: 4 bases; J trimming: 1 base; junction bases outside the gene matches: 7. This CDR3 comprises 15 residues.

This rearrangement joins TRBV3-1 (or the pseudogene TRBV3-2) to TRBJ2-7, with a tentative D call TRBD2 (5 bases). The V and J ends lost 1 base and 7 bases respectively, with 5 bases between them. The CDR3 totals 11 residues. Germline lookup yields CDR1 LGHDT and CDR2 YNNKEL (reference sequence). The CDR3 coding sequence is TGTGCCAGCAGCCAAGGAGGGGAGCAGTACTTC. Translating gives CASSQGGEQYF.

V gene TRBV4-2 combines with J gene TRBJ2-5; 7 bases are shared with TRBD2. The V segment lost 3 bases and the J segment 1 base; nucleotides outside the gene matches: 8. Germline values: CDR1 LGHNA, CDR2 YNFKEQ. The CDR3 is 16 amino acids. This CDR3 is CASSHNPTSVQETQYF. CDR3 in DNA: TGTGCCAGCAGCCACAACCCCACTAGCGTCCAAGAGACCCAGTACTTC.